This is a list of T cell receptor beta chains from one sample in a study of human T cells and chemical hapten exposure. One entry per CDR3 protein, called by TCRdb with MiXCR from the RACE reads. This sample has roughly 100,000 distinct CDR3 sequences, with less than 40% found just once. The sequences come from whole blood, collected in connection with sensitization to the hapten diphenylcyclopropenone (DPC). These receptors originate from a man between 40 and 49 years old with alopecia areata. Some clones in this sample may be carry-over from other donors' samples. Both conserved end residues are part of each CDR3. Fields, in order: V gene, D gene, J gene, clone size, CDR3 protein, CDR3 DNA. D genes are given only for firm matches. Clone size is given for some rows only: seen once, a few or many times, or a class if the clone is expanded.

>TRBV18|TRBD2|TRBJ2-1|.
CASSPIELAGNNEQFF
TGTGCCAGCTCACCTATCGAACTAGCGGGAAACAATGAGCAGTTCTTC
>TRBV12-3/TRBV12-4|TRBD1|TRBJ2-1|many
CASIQGGSTRAKQFF
TGTGCCAGCATCCAAGGGGGCTCCACAAGAGCCAAGCAGTTCTTC
>TRBV7-2|.|TRBJ2-5|.
CASSLAAPKGETQYF
TGTGCCAGCAGCTTAGCGGCCCCCAAGGGAGAGACCCAGTACTTC
>TRBV7-9|.|TRBJ1-2|.
CASSLVDFGGYGYTF
TGTGCCAGCAGCTTAGTAGATTTCGGGGGCTATGGCTACACCTTC
>TRBV16|.|TRBJ1-3|.
CASSQLPISSGNTIYF
TGTGCCAGCAGCCAATTACCCATCAGCTCTGGAAACACCATATATTTT
>TRBV29-1|TRBD1|TRBJ1-2|once
CSVQGQGGGYTF
TGCAGCGTCCAAGGACAGGGTGGAGGCTACACCTTC
>TRBV18|TRBD1|TRBJ1-1|.
CASSPPGQGGTEAFF
TGTGCCAGCTCACCACCGGGACAGGGGGGCACTGAAGCTTTCTTT
>TRBV6-5|.|TRBJ2-1|.
CASSSNRDEQFF
TGTGCCAGCAGTTCCAACAGGGATGAGCAGTTCTTC
>TRBV12-3/TRBV12-4|.|TRBJ2-1|.
CASSLARTGAYNEQFF
TGTGCCAGCAGTTTAGCGCGGACGGGAGCGTACAATGAGCAGTTCTTC
>TRBV29-1|TRBD2|TRBJ2-1|few
CSVEDELAGGGEQFF
TGCAGCGTTGAAGACGAGCTAGCGGGAGGGGGTGAGCAGTTCTTC
>TRBV6-5|TRBD2|TRBJ2-1|few
CASALAGAMRNEQFF
TGTGCCAGTGCACTAGCGGGAGCCATGAGGAATGAGCAGTTCTTC